This is a list of T cell receptor beta chains from one sample in a study of T cells in Graves' hyperthyroidism and ophthalmopathy. TCRdb reanalysed the multiplex PCR reads using MiXCR and keeps one entry per CDR3 protein. The profile covers a few hundred thousand distinct CDR3 sequences, with about 14% appearing a single time and roughly 6.2% taken by the ten largest. Sequenced material: blood. All receptors derive from a woman aged 30 to 39 with Graves' hyperthyroidism that later progressed to Graves' ophthalmopathy. Each CDR3 is given with its conserved first and last residue. The order of the fields is J gene, V gene, CDR3 protein.

J: TRBJ1-6; V: TRBV19; CDR3: CASSIPQGDVDNSPLHF
J: TRBJ2-7; V: TRBV7-9; CDR3: CASSSAGTGAEEQYF
J: TRBJ2-6; V: TRBV20-1; CDR3: CSASPGQSSGANVLTF
J: TRBJ1-5; V: TRBV11-2; CDR3: CASSLRVDQPQHF
J: TRBJ1-1; V: TRBV2; CDR3: CASSGGGPLNTEAFF
J: TRBJ2-3; V: TRBV5-1; CDR3: CASSWRSLSPSTSDTQYF
J: TRBJ2-7; V: TRBV7-7; CDR3: CASSSGPLGGEQYF
J: TRBJ2-7; V: TRBV5-5; CDR3: CASSLVPGTYEQYF
J: TRBJ2-1; V: TRBV9; CDR3: CASSVLAGGPYNEQFF
J: TRBJ2-1; V: TRBV28; CDR3: CVSSFGLAGRYNEQFF
J: TRBJ2-1; V: TRBV7-2; CDR3: CASSLEGAVRVDEQFF
J: TRBJ2-2; V: TRBV2; CDR3: CASSEGAVIGFWETGELFF
J: TRBJ1-1; V: TRBV6-1; CDR3: CASSPRPQGTEAFF
J: TRBJ2-1; V: TRBV5-1; CDR3: CASSLDGWGGPQFF
J: TRBJ2-1; V: TRBV6-1; CDR3: CASREGTDGNEQFF
J: TRBJ2-1; V: TRBV5-1; CDR3: CASSPASSGQFF
J: TRBJ2-2; V: TRBV3-1; CDR3: CANSPRSGELFF
J: TRBJ2-3; V: TRBV19; CDR3: CASSARWESDTQYF
J: TRBJ1-2; V: TRBV7-9; CDR3: CASTNLTGGLGYTF
J: TRBJ2-2; V: TRBV12-3/TRBV12-4; CDR3: CASRIGLQITGELFF
J: TRBJ1-2; V: TRBV28; CDR3: CASNPRGRIYGYTF
J: TRBJ1-6; V: TRBV5-1; CDR3: CASNLFEDSPLHF
J: TRBJ1-1; V: TRBV3-1; CDR3: CASSPRTGGKGTEAFF
J: TRBJ2-5; V: TRBV7-9; CDR3: CASSSHQLPEIGYF
J: TRBJ2-1; V: TRBV18; CDR3: CASSPPTVLEQFF
J: TRBJ2-7; V: TRBV4-3; CDR3: CASSLRQGTFYEQYF
J: TRBJ2-5; V: TRBV5-1; CDR3: CASSLRDSGGETQYF
J: TRBJ1-2; V: TRBV24-1; CDR3: CATSDLQGPRAF
J: TRBJ2-7; V: TRBV28; CDR3: CASKGGTTSYEQYF
J: TRBJ2-1; V: TRBV5-4; CDR3: CASSFGTTSYNEQFF
J: TRBJ1-1; V: TRBV18; CDR3: CASSPPQNTEAFF
J: TRBJ1-4; V: TRBV12-3/TRBV12-4; CDR3: CASSDWVATNEKLFF
J: TRBJ2-7; V: TRBV30; CDR3: CAWRVGQVYEQYF
J: TRBJ1-2; V: TRBV10-3; CDR3: CAIRDRGRDYGYTF
J: TRBJ1-1; V: TRBV3-1; CDR3: CASSQVDGGVAFF
J: TRBJ2-2; V: TRBV12-3/TRBV12-4; CDR3: CASSFTGNTGELFF
J: TRBJ2-3; V: TRBV11-3; CDR3: CASSLISGMRRASTDTQYF
J: TRBJ2-5; V: TRBV11-3; CDR3: CASSFLDGLAGAWQETQYF
J: TRBJ2-2; V: TRBV4-3; CDR3: CASSQGTGANTGELFF
J: TRBJ2-1; V: TRBV6-1; CDR3: CASTLHGLAGAPRSYNEQFF
J: TRBJ2-5; V: TRBV18; CDR3: CASSPRGGGSGETQYF
J: TRBJ2-5; V: TRBV7-9; CDR3: CASSSTETQYF
J: TRBJ2-7; V: TRBV18; CDR3: CASSPGTGSSYEQYF